This TCR beta chain was captured in a study of cytomegalovirus exposure and HLA in healthy donors. Only one count was recorded for this clone. The CDR3 length is 15 residues. Trimming took 4 bases from V and 3 from J; bases not matched to a gene: 8. Germline V CDR1 and CDR2: LGHNA, YSLEER. The assay was immunoSEQ multiplex PCR, and TCRdb's table has in-frame clones only and misses some. The sample holds 65,000 to 75,000 clones, over 90% seen once. Sequencing used PBMCs. The rearrangement uses TRBV4-3 and TRBJ2-7; 8 bases are shared with TRBD1. The source of this sequence is a woman aged 18 to 35 in good health and CMV-seropositive. DNA of the CDR3: TGCGCCAGCAGCCCTACAGGACAGGGTGGCTACGAGCAGTACTTC. Amino acid sequence: CASSPTGQGGYEQYF.